The present T cell receptor (beta chain) was sequenced within a study of T-cell reconstitution after alpha-beta-depleted transplantation in children (dated by TCRdb to about 2016). In the study overall: The study quantitatively tracked T-cell immune reconstitution after TCRalphabeta/CD19-depleted allogeneic hematopoietic cell transplantation in children using TCR repertoire profiling. Summary of the overall study and its limitations: The apparently early recovery of alphabetaT-cell counts about two months after transplant reportedly depended on only several hundred rapidly expanded clones that came from non-depleted graft cells. In some patients, high TCRbeta diversity at day 60 was attributed to recipient T cells and intrathymic progenitors that had survived conditioning. Over subsequent months, a decline in hyperexpanded clone frequencies was noted, and after one year, T-cell counts and TCRbeta diversity were mostly ascribed to newly produced T cells.

This clonotype was picked up a small number of times. Its antigen is not yet known. Base qualities were left out, and no much larger clone turns up one base away. The CDR1 and CDR2 encoded by the germline V gene are KGHSH and LQKENI. The CDR3 measures 15 amino acids from cysteine to phenylalanine. Here the CDR3 DNA is all that survives: 45 bases in frame from base 1. V and J lose 0 bases and 2 bases, and a span of 10 bases separates them. What this sample's treatment or condition label stands for: allogeneic hematopoietic cell transplantation with graft depleted of TCRalphabeta T cells and CD19 B cells. The transplant recipients were children given TCRalphabeta/CD19-depleted allogeneic hematopoietic cell grafts. The receptor library was made with PCR. Sequenced on an Illumina HiSeq 2500. TCR library preparation used molecular barcoding, with unique molecular identifiers applied to normalize quantification of the TCRbeta repertoire. The public sequencing data were trimmed at Q25 with fastp and processed into clonotypes with MiXCR by TCRdb, which kept only in-frame beta chains. One record per CDR3 amino acid sequence lists the most common genes and DNA. The sample table records hundreds of thousands of distinct CDR3 sequences; about 17% of these occur just once. Around 41% of the sample comes from the top ten.

Sequencing was performed on PBMCs, mostly from graft donor cells, taken 360 days after TCRalphabeta/CD19-depleted stem cell transplant. The receptor was derived from a male patient between 2 and 15 years old who had a stem cell transplant for acute lymphoblastic leukemia, so the T cells may come from the graft donor. The V and J segments used are TRBV18 and TRBJ2-5; TRBD2 is perhaps the D gene, given 5 matching bases. This receptor carries the CDR3 CASSPPVLVQETQYF. The DNA is TGTGCCAGCTCACCACCGGTACTAGTACAAGAGACCCAGTACTTC. Joined to the reference TRBV18 and TRBJ2-5 proteins, this CDR3 gives the full variable domain: NAGVMQNPRHLVRRRGQEARLRCSPMKGHSHVYWYRQLPEEGLKFMVYLQKENIIDESGMPKERFSAEFPKEGPSILRIQQVVRGDSAAYFCASSPPVLVQETQYFGPGTRLLVL.